These 9 T cell receptor beta chains were all obtained from the same sample, sequenced in a study of T cell responses to AZD1222 COVID-19 vaccine. Assay used: immunoSEQ multiplex PCR; TCRdb lists only in-frame clones, some missing. The sample has about 120,000 clones, approximately 86% seen once. The sample consisted of peripheral blood, taken 28 days after the second AZD1222 dose. All receptors come from an adult who received the AZD1222 COVID-19 vaccine.

This rearrangement joins TRBV6-5 to TRBJ1-2, with TRBD1 identical over 7 bases. Germline V CDR1 and CDR2: MNHEY, SVGAGI. The V segment lost 6 bases and the J segment 8 bases; nucleotides outside the gene matches: 12. There are 14 residues in the CDR3. The CDR3 DNA is TGTGCCAGCAGCCTAACAGGGGCCCCGGGAGGCTACACCTTC. Encoded protein: CASSLTGAPGGYTF.

This clone was seen a handful of times. V gene TRBV5-6 combines with J gene TRBJ1-1; a weak D match, TRBD1 (5 bases). This CDR3 is 15 amino acids long. Trimming cost V 4 bases and J 1 base, with 14 bases left between them. CDR1 is SGHDT and CDR2 is YYEEEE in the germline V gene. This CDR3 is CASSIQAVENTEAFF. The CDR3, as DNA: TGTGCCAGCAGCATACAGGCGGTCGAGAACACTGAAGCTTTCTTT.

This chain uses TRBV19 with TRBJ1-4; unclear D gene. From germline, CDR1 is LNHDA and CDR2 SQIVND (reference sequence). V was pared by 7 bases and J by 10 bases, with 16 bases between. This CDR3 region has 13 residues. CDR3 residues: CASTTPGAAKLFF. The CDR3 DNA sequence: TGTGCCAGTACCACCCCGGGAGCCGCAAAACTGTTTTTT.

CDR3 in amino acids: CASSPDLDRGFNYGYTF. CDR3 in DNA: TGTGCCAGCAGCCCGGATTTGGACAGGGGTTTTAACTATGGCTACACCTTC. This rearrangement joins TRBV3-1 (or the pseudogene TRBV3-2) to TRBJ1-2; TRBD1 agrees at 9 bases. Trimming cost V 4 bases and J 1 base; bases outside gene matches: 10. Germline V gives CDR1 LGHDT, CDR2 YNNKEL (reference sequence). The CDR3 has 17 amino acids.

V is TRBV7-2 and J is TRBJ1-2; possibly TRBD1 for D (5 bases). The length of the CDR3 is 14 residues. Germline V gene lookup returns CDR1 SGHTA and CDR2 FQGNSA. Trimming left V 5 bases short and J 4 bases short, with 14 bases between. Written as DNA, the CDR3 is TGTGCCAGCAGCCCAGGCGGCAGGGCCTATGGCTACACCTTC. Amino acids: CASSPGGRAYGYTF.

The chain joins TRBV12-2 to TRBJ1-3. TRBV12-2 is a known pseudogene. This CDR3 is built from 16 residues. Here the CDR3 DNA reads TGTGCAAGTCGCTTAGCGCTCCCGGTCGGAGGAAACACCATATATTTT. Amino acids: CASRLALPVGGNTIYF.

This chain uses TRBV19 with TRBJ1-2; 10 nucleotides line up with TRBD1. CDR1 and CDR2 (germline): LNHDA, SQIVND (reference sequence). Germline trimming cut 6 bases from V and 5 bases from J; bases unmatched to any gene: 9. This CDR3 has 15 residues. As DNA, the CDR3 is TGTGCCAGTAGGAGGGGGACAGGGGAACGTTATGGCTACACCTTC. This gives the protein CASRRGTGERYGYTF.

The gene calls are TRBV5-1 and TRBJ2-5; tentatively, D is TRBD1 or TRBD2 (5 bases each). The CDR3 has 15 amino acids. The ends were cut back, 2 bases at V and 1 base at J, with 12 bases in the middle. Germline CDR1 and CDR2: SGHRS and YFSETQ. CDR3 bases: TGCGCCAGCAGCTTCGCAGGGACCTCCCAAGAGACCCAGTACTTC. Translated: CASSFAGTSQETQYF.

The V call is TRBV6-9, the J call TRBJ1-4, with D perhaps matching TRBD1 (6 bases). The CDR3 contains 12 residues. V was pared by 7 bases and J by 6 bases, with 9 bases between. Germline V gene sequence: CDR1 MNHGY, CDR2 SVAAGI. For the CDR3, the DNA is TGTGCCAGCAAGGGGGATCATGAAAAACTGTTTTTT. It is translated as CASKGDHEKLFF.